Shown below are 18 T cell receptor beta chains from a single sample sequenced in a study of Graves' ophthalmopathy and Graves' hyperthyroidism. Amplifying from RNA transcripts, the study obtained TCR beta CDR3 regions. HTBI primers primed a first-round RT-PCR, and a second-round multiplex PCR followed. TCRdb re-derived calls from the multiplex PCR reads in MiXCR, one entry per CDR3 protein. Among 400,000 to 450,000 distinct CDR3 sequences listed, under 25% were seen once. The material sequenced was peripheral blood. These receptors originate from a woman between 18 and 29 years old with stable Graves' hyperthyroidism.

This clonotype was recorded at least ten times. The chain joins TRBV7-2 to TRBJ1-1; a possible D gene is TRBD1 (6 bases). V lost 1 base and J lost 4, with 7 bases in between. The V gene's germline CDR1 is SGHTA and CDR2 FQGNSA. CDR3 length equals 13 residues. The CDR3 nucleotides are TGTGCCAGCAGCTTAGACAGGGTCACTGAAGCTTTCTTT. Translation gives CASSLDRVTEAFF.

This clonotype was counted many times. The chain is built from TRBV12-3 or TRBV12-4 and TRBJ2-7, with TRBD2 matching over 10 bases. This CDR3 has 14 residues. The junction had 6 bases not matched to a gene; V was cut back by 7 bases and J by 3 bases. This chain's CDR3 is CASTGTSAHYEQYF. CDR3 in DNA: TGTGCCAGCACAGGGACTAGCGCCCACTACGAGCAGTACTTC.

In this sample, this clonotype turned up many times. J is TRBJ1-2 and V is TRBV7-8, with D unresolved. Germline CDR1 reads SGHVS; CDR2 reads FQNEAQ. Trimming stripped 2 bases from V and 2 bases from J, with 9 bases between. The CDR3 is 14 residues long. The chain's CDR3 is CASSLTLLNYGYTF. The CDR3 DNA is TGTGCCAGCAGCTTAACCCTGCTAAACTATGGCTACACCTTC.

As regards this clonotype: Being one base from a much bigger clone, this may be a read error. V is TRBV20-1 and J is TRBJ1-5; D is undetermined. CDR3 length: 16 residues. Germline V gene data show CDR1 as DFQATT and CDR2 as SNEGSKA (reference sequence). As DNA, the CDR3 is TGCAGTGCTACGGAGGGAAGGCTGGTGGGCAATCAGCCCCAGCAGTTT. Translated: CSATEGRLVGNQPQQF.

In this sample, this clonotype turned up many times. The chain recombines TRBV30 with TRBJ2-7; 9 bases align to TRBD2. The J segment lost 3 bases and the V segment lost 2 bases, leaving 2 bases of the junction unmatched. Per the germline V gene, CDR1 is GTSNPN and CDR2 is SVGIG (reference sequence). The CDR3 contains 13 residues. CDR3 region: CAWSSGRHYEQYF. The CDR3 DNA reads TGTGCCTGGAGTAGCGGGAGGCACTACGAGCAGTACTTC.

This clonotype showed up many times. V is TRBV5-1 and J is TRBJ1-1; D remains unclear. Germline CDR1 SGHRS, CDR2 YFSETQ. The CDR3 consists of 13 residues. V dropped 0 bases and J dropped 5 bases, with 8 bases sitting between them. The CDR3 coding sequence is TGCGCCAGCAGCTTGGCCATTGGAACTGAAGCTTTCTTT. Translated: CASSLAIGTEAFF.

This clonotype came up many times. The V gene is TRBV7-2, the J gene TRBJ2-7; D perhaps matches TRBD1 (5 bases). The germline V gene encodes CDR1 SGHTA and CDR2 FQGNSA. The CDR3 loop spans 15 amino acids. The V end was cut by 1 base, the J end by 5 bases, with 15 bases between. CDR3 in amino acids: CASSLVAGSTHEQYF. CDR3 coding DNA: TGTGCCAGCAGCTTAGTTGCAGGGTCGACGCACGAGCAGTACTTC.

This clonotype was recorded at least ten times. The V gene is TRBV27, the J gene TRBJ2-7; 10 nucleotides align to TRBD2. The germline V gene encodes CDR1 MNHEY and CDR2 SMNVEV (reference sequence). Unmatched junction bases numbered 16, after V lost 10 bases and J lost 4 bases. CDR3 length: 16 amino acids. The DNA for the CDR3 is TGTGCCACCACCCTTTGGTCTAGCGGGAGTCAATACGAGCAGTACTTC. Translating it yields CATTLWSSGSQYEQYF.

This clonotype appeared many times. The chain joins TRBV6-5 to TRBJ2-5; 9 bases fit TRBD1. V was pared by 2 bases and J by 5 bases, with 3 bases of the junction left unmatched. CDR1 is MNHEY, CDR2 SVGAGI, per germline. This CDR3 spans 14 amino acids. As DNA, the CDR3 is TGTGCCAGCAGTTACCGGGACAGGGTGGAGACCCAGTACTTC. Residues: CASSYRDRVETQYF.

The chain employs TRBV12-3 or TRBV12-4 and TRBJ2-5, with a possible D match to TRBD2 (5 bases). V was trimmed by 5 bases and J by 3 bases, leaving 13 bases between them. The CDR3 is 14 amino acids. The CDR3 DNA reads TGTGCCAGCAGTACCTTACAGAGGGAAGAGACCCAGTACTTC. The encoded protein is CASSTLQREETQYF.

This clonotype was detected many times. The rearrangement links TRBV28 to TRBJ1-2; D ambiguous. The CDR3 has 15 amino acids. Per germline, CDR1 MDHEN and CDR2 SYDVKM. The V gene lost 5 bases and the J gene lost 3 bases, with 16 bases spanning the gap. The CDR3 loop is CASSAGWHNYYGYTF. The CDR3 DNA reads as TGTGCCAGCAGTGCGGGTTGGCACAACTACTATGGCTACACCTTC.

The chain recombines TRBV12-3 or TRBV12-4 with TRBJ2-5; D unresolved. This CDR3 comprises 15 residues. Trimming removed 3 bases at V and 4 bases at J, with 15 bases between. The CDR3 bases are TGTGCCAGCAGTTTGGAGAACCTTCCCCCAGAGACCCAGTACTTC. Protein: CASSLENLPPETQYF.

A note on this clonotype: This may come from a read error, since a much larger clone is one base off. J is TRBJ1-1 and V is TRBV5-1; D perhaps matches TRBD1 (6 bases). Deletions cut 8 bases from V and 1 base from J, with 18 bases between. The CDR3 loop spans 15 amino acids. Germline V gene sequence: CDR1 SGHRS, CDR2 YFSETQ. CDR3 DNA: TGCGCCAGAAGCGCCCGACAGGACAAGAACACTGAAGCTTTCTTT. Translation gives CARSARQDKNTEAFF.

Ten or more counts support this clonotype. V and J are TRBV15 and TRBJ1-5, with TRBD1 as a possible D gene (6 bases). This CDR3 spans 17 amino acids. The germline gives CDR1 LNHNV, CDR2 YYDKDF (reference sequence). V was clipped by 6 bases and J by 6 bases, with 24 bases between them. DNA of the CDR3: TGTGCCACCAGTCGTGGGGGGGGGCGCGAGGATGGTCAGCCCCAGCATTTT. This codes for CATSRGGGREDGQPQHF.

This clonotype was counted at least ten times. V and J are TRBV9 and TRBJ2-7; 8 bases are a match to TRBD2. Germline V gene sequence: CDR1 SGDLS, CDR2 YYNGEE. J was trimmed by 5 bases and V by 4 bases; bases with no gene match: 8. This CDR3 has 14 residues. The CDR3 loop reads CASSPSGSRHEQYF. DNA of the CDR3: TGTGCCAGCAGCCCAAGCGGGAGTAGGCACGAGCAGTACTTC. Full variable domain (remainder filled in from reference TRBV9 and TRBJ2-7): DSGVTQTPKHLITATGQRVTLRCSPRSGDLSVYWYQQSLDQGLQFLIQYYNGEERAKGNILERFSAQQFPDLHSELNLSSLELGDSALYFCASSPSGSRHEQYFGPGTRLTVT.

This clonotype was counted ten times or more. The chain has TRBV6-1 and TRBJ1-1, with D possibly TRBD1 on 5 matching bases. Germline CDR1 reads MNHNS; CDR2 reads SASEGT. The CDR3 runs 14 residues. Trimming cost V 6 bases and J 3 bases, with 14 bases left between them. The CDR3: CASRFVRDHTEAFF. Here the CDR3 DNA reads TGTGCCAGCAGGTTTGTCAGGGACCACACTGAAGCTTTCTTT.

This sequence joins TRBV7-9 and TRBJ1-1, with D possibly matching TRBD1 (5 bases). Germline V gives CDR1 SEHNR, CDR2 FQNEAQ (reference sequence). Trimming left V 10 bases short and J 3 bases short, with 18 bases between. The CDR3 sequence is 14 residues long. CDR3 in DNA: TGTGCCATATGGGGCGAAGGTGATGACACTGAAGCTTTCTTT. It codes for CAIWGEGDDTEAFF.

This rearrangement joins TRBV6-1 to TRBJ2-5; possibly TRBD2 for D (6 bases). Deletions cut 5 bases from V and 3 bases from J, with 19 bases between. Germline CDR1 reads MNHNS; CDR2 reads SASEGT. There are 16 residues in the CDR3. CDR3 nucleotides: TGTGCCAGCAGTCTCGTCGACTCTAGCGAAGAAGAGACCCAGTACTTC. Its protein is CASSLVDSSEEETQYF.